This T cell receptor (beta chain) was sequenced in a study of control samples from healthy donors and cancer patients (dated by TCRdb to 2018 to 2020). Looking up the germline V gene (reference sequence) yields CDR1 MNHEY and CDR2 SMNVEV. At the junction V is shortened by 3 bases and J by 5 bases, with 16 bases in between. From the cysteine through the phenylalanine, the CDR3 covers 15 amino acids. Only the CDR3 DNA is retained, 45 bases long and in frame from the first base. The method was the immunoSEQ multiplex PCR assay. In its TCRdb copy, this immuneACCESS table keeps in-frame sequences only and misses some clones. Where compared with another copy, unresolved V genes explain less than half of these, and the others have no known cause. Present in this sample are 99,000 or so clones, about 80% of which were seen just once. The ten biggest clones cover around 14% of the sample. With respect to this clone: No cognate antigen has been identified for it. Base qualities are not provided; no much larger clone lies one nucleotide away.

This clonotype was sampled from a woman in her fifties or sixties in good health. The rearrangement joined TRBV27 to TRBJ2-5, and TRBD1 may be the D gene, going by 5 matching bases. The specimen sequenced was blood. The CDR3 loop reads CASSFSKGRVETQYF. The sequenced DNA is TGTGCCAGCAGTTTTAGTAAGGGGCGCGTGGAGACCCAGTACTTC.